This T cell receptor beta chain is drawn from a study of blood T cell repertoires in COVID-19. For the study at large: Collection of acute and convalescent COVID-19 samples took place in the United States, Italy and Spain. The analysed material was cDNA or gDNA that came from T cells, B-cell-depleted T cells, or PBMCs.

Trimming stripped 5 bases from V and 6 bases from J, with 7 bases between. This CDR3 spans 11 amino acids. Germline V gives CDR1 SGHVS, CDR2 FNYEAQ. Generated by immunoSEQ multiplex PCR, the TCRdb table keeps only in-frame clones and is missing some. Here the sample spans about 48,000 clones, approximately 90% being singletons. Source material: peripheral blood. The rearrangement joins TRBV7-6 to TRBJ2-5; D is ambiguous. This clonotype originated in a man between 65 and 80 years old with acute or convalescent COVID-19. CDR3 in amino acids: CASSLGQTQYF. The CDR3 DNA is TGTGCCAGCAGCCTAGGGCAGACCCAGTACTTC.